These 30 T cell receptor beta chains share one sample of origin, sequenced in a study of post-analysis software for immune sequencing data. Whole-study findings and limits: Comparison of patients with controls showed 5 or 6 TRBV segments more frequent in patients, TRBV5-6, TRBV5-1 and TRBV20-1 among them.

Their antigens are not known. Unique molecular identifiers were built into the TCR beta cDNA libraries. From the PCR reads, TCRdb called clonotypes with MiXCR, one entry per CDR3 protein. Of about 460,000 distinct CDR3 sequences listed, around 40% are singletons. Source material: blood. These TCRs come from a girl aged 5-17 years with multiple sclerosis.

V and J are TRBV27 and TRBJ1-2; D is unresolved. Germline CDR1 is MNHEY and CDR2 is SMNVEV (reference sequence). The CDR3 loop spans 13 amino acids. V lost 6 bases and J lost 11, with 19 bases in between. The CDR3 DNA follows: TGTGCCAGCAGCCCCCCGCCGCCCCTGGGTTACACCTTC. Translation: CASSPPPPLGYTF.

CDR3 region: CASSPEGWTNEQFF. The CDR3 DNA reads as TGTGCCAGCTCACCGGAGGGGTGGACCAATGAGCAGTTCTTC. This rearrangement joins TRBV18 to TRBJ2-1, with D maybe TRBD2 (6 bases). This CDR3 has 14 amino acids. CDR1 and CDR2 from the germline V gene are KGHSH and LQKENI. With 3 bases removed from V and 6 bases from J, the gap between germline ends came to 12 bases.

The chain couples TRBV20-1 to TRBJ1-4, with D perhaps TRBD1 (6 bases). CDR1 is DFQATT and CDR2 is SNEGSKA in the germline V gene (reference sequence). The CDR3 has 14 residues. Trimming shortened V by 3 bases and J by 8 bases, and 16 bases separated the two germline ends. The CDR3 region is CSASGGSGGEKLFF. In DNA, the CDR3 is TGCAGTGCTAGTGGTGGCAGTGGGGGCGAAAAACTGTTTTTT.

This clonotype has more than one count but fewer than ten. The chain employs TRBV6-2 or TRBV6-3 and TRBJ2-3, with D perhaps matching TRBD2 (6 bases). Germline CDR1 reads MNHEY; CDR2 reads SVGEGT. Trimming pared 8 bases from V and 5 bases from J, leaving 14 bases between. The length of the CDR3 is 13 residues. This CDR3 reads CASEEGLGDTQYF. The CDR3 DNA reads TGTGCCAGCGAGGAGGGGCTCGGAGATACGCAGTATTTT.

This clonotype was seen more than once but under ten times. The chain uses TRBV27 and TRBJ2-1; maybe TRBD2 (7 bases). The CDR3 sequence is 15 residues long. Germline CDR1 MNHEY, CDR2 SMNVEV (reference sequence). Trimming shortened V by 8 bases and J by 5 bases, and 19 bases separated the two germline ends. The DNA of the CDR3 is TGTGCCAGCGGTCCGCGGGGGCTAGCGGACAATGAGCAGTTCTTC. Protein sequence: CASGPRGLADNEQFF.

The table lists this clonotype with a few counts. The chain links TRBV28 to TRBJ2-7, with D tentatively TRBD1 (5 bases). V dropped 4 bases and J dropped 1 base, with 23 bases sitting between them. Looked up from germline, CDR1 is MDHEN and CDR2 is SYDVKM. The CDR3 spans 18 residues. In nucleotides, the CDR3 is TGTGCCAGCAGTTCCCGAACCCTACTACAGACAGAATCCTACGAGCAGTACTTC. Residues: CASSSRTLLQTESYEQYF.

This clonotype was counted between two and nine times. The chain is built from TRBV25-1 and TRBJ2-1, with 7 bases that match TRBD2. CDR3 size: 15 residues. V lost 6 bases and J lost 4; bases outside the gene matches: 9. Per the germline V gene, CDR1 is MGHDK and CDR2 is SYGVNS. The CDR3 DNA sequence: TGTGCCAGCAGCCCGCACGGCGGGAGATACAATGAGCAGTTCTTC. Protein: CASSPHGGRYNEQFF. The full variable domain, completed using reference TRBV25-1 and TRBJ2-1, is EADIYQTPRYLVIGTGKKITLECSQTMGHDKMYWYQQDPGMELHLIHYSYGVNSTEKGDLSSESTVSRIRTEHFPLTLESARPSHTSQYLCASSPHGGRYNEQFFGPGTRLTVL.

The CDR3 DNA sequence: TGTGCCAGCAGCCAAGCGTCCGGCACTGAAGCTTTCTTT. Protein: CASSQASGTEAFF. The rearrangement joins TRBV14 to TRBJ1-1; no firm D call. The length of the CDR3 is 13 residues. V was shortened by 1 base and J by 4 bases, with 7 bases between the two germline ends. From germline, CDR1 is SGHDN and CDR2 FVKESK.

The rearrangement links TRBV5-1 to TRBJ2-4; D possibly matches TRBD1 or TRBD2 (5 bases each). Per germline, CDR1 SGHRS and CDR2 YFSETQ. This CDR3 is 18 amino acids long. The V gene lost 4 bases and the J gene lost 2 bases, with 22 bases spanning the gap. DNA for the CDR3: TGCGCCAGCAGCCGGGTCGGAACAGGAGGAAACTCCAAAAACATTCAGTACTTC. It is translated as CASSRVGTGGNSKNIQYF.

The table lists this clonotype with a few counts. CDR3 loop: CASSYREAATTYNEQFF. CDR3 DNA: TGCGCCAGCAGTTACCGAGAAGCGGCCACGACGTACAATGAGCAGTTCTTC. This chain links TRBV10-2 with TRBJ2-1; tentative D call: TRBD2 (5 bases). CDR1 is WSHSY and CDR2 is SAAADI in the germline V gene. The V end lost 5 bases, the J end lost 4 bases, and 21 bases lay between the germline ends. This CDR3 comprises 17 residues.

This clonotype was observed a single time. This rearrangement joins TRBV20-1 to TRBJ2-5; 9 bases are a match to TRBD1. Germline CDR1 reads DFQATT; CDR2 reads SNEGSKA (reference sequence). V lost 3 bases and J lost 1; bases outside the gene matches: 9. The CDR3 totals 16 residues. The CDR3 bases are TGCAGTGCTAGCAATGACCGGGACAGGGCCCAAGAGACCCAGTACTTC. Encoded protein: CSASNDRDRAQETQYF.

V usage is TRBV9 and J usage is TRBJ2-3; D perhaps matches TRBD2 (6 bases). The CDR3 has 13 amino acids. The germline gives CDR1 SGDLS, CDR2 YYNGEE. The V and J ends lost 3 bases and 6 bases respectively, with 11 bases between them. The CDR3, as DNA: TGTGCCAGCAGCGGGGATCTAGCGGATACGCAGTATTTT. This sequence encodes CASSGDLADTQYF.

This sequence joins TRBV28 and TRBJ2-1; D uncertain. Between the trimmed V and J ends, which lost 5 bases and 2 bases, there was a span of 13 bases. From germline, CDR1 is MDHEN and CDR2 SYDVKM. CDR3 length: 15 residues. CDR3 DNA: TGTGCCAGCAGTCGGCTCCGCGGCGCCTACAATGAGCAGTTCTTC. As protein: CASSRLRGAYNEQFF.

This clonotype was seen more than once but under ten times. V usage is TRBV29-1 and J usage is TRBJ1-2; D is uncertain. The germline V gene has CDR1 SQVTM and CDR2 ANQGSEA. This CDR3 has 13 amino acids. The V gene lost 2 bases and the J gene lost 4 bases, with 11 bases spanning the gap. CDR3 amino acids: CSVEFGSIYGYTF. The CDR3, as DNA: TGCAGCGTTGAATTCGGCAGCATCTATGGCTACACCTTC.

This clonotype was counted at least ten times. V gene TRBV20-1 combines with J gene TRBJ2-3; 8 bases fit TRBD2. The CDR3 length is 15 residues. The germline V gene encodes CDR1 DFQATT and CDR2 SNEGSKA (reference sequence). V trimming: 1 base; J trimming: 1 base; junction bases outside the gene matches: 4. The CDR3 region has the DNA TGCAGTGCTAGAGGAGCGGGAGTGCGCACAGATACGCAGTATTTT. It is translated as CSARGAGVRTDTQYF.

V usage is TRBV5-6 and J usage is TRBJ2-7; a weak D match, TRBD2 (5 bases). This CDR3 has 17 residues. The V end lost 0 bases, the J end lost 6 bases, and 22 bases lay between the germline ends. CDR1 SGHDT and CDR2 YYEEEE come from the germline V gene. The CDR3 here is CASSLGSRASGRFEQYF. The CDR3, as DNA: TGTGCCAGCAGCTTGGGGTCGCGGGCTAGTGGCAGATTCGAGCAGTACTTC.

V and J are TRBV12-3 or TRBV12-4 and TRBJ1-5; D possibly corresponds to TRBD1 (6 bases). This CDR3 contains 14 residues. Trimming took off 7 bases at V and 3 bases at J, with 13 bases between the two ends. CDR3 sequence: CASNGRGINQPQHF. The CDR3 DNA reads as TGTGCCAGCAACGGCAGGGGTATCAATCAGCCCCAGCATTTT.

This clonotype showed up just a few times. This sequence joins TRBV28 and TRBJ2-7; D unresolved. The length of the CDR3 is 13 residues. Trimming removed 3 bases at V and 2 bases at J, with 8 bases between. Germline V gene data show CDR1 as MDHEN and CDR2 as SYDVKM. CDR3 bases: TGTGCCAGCAGTTTTGAAGTCCCCTACGAGCAGTACTTC. This translates into CASSFEVPYEQYF.

With respect to this clonotype: Compared with germline, one end of the junction differs, possibly owing to a read error. This chain links TRBV7-7 with TRBJ2-5; possible D gene TRBD2, 6 bases. Germline values: CDR1 SSHAT, CDR2 FNYEAQ (reference sequence). The CDR3 is made up of 20 amino acids. The CDR3 sequence is CASSSSPRGSGSPYQETQYF. The CDR3 DNA is TGTGCTAGCAGCTCCTCCCCCCGTGGTAGCGGCTCGCCGTACCAAGAGACCCAGTACTTC.

In regard to this clonotype: An end of the junction does not agree with germline; a read error may underlie this. CDR3 nucleotides: TGTGCCAGCAGTTTTGCTCAGGCCCTGAGCACAGATGCGCAGTATTTT. It encodes CASSFAQALSTDAQYF. This chain links TRBV12-3 or TRBV12-4 with TRBJ2-3; D gene ambiguous. CDR3 length: 16 amino acids.

V and J are TRBV6-5 and TRBJ1-6, with D unresolved. The V gene lost 1 base and the J gene lost 13 bases, with 20 bases spanning the gap. The length of the CDR3 is 16 residues. Germline V CDR1 and CDR2: MNHEY, SVGAGI. The CDR3 coding sequence is TGTGCCAGCAGTTACTTCAACGAAGGACCAACCGCGCCCCTCCACTTT. As protein: CASSYFNEGPTAPLHF.

In its sample, this clonotype was seen once. The rearrangement joins TRBV9 to TRBJ2-5; 9 nucleotides agree with TRBD1. Germline CDR1 is SGDLS and CDR2 is YYNGEE. This CDR3 comprises 15 residues. V shed 4 bases and J 11 bases; nucleotides not matched to a gene: 15. This CDR3 is CASSSSTGGGYKQYF. CDR3 sequence (DNA): TGTGCCAGCAGCTCCTCGACAGGGGGAGGGTACAAGCAGTACTTC.

DNA of the CDR3: TGTGCCAGCAGTTCCCCCTGGGGTGAGCAGTACTTC. As protein: CASSSPWGEQYF. This sequence joins TRBV27 and TRBJ2-5; D not certain. The CDR3 has 12 amino acids. Looked up from germline, CDR1 is MNHEY and CDR2 is SMNVEV (reference sequence). V was pared by 4 bases and J by 11 bases, with 14 bases between.

This clonotype was picked up a small number of times. The chain's CDR3 is CATSRDPVGYEQYF. DNA of the CDR3: TGTGCCACCAGCAGAGATCCGGTGGGTTACGAGCAGTACTTC. V gene TRBV15 combines with J gene TRBJ2-7; D not resolved. Looked up from germline, CDR1 is LNHNV and CDR2 is YYDKDF (reference sequence). There are 14 residues in the CDR3. Deletions cut 0 bases from V and 4 bases from J, with 10 bases between.

In its sample, this clonotype was seen a few times. V and J are TRBV11-2 and TRBJ2-3; TRBD1 might be the D (5 bases). This CDR3 is built from 15 residues. Trimming shortened V by 5 bases and J by 7 bases, and 19 bases separated the two germline ends. Germline-derived CDR1 and CDR2 are SGHAT and FQNNGV. The CDR3 DNA follows: TGTGCCAGCAGCAATCCGGCAGGGCTAATGAATACGCAGTATTTT. Its translation: CASSNPAGLMNTQYF.

The rearrangement links TRBV6-2 or TRBV6-3 to TRBJ2-4; the D gene is possibly TRBD2 (5 bases). The DNA end is a closer match to TRBJ2-5, so the J assignment may be wrong. CDR3 size: 13 residues. CDR1 is MNHEY, CDR2 SVGEGT, per germline. CDR3 sequence: CASRALRDETQYF. The CDR3 bases are TGTGCCAGCAGGGCCCTGAGGGATGAGACCCAGTACTTC.

The genes are TRBV20-1 and TRBJ2-7, with 7 bases identical to TRBD1. This CDR3 spans 16 amino acids. Unmatched junction bases numbered 14, after V lost 0 bases and J lost 6 bases. Looked up from germline, CDR1 is DFQATT and CDR2 is SNEGSKA (reference sequence). The CDR3 nucleotides read TGCAGTGCTAGAGATCTGGTGGCAGGGGGTCCCCTCGAGCAGTACTTC. This gives the protein CSARDLVAGGPLEQYF.

V gene TRBV20-1 combines with J gene TRBJ2-3, with TRBD2 matching over 7 bases. Germline values: CDR1 DFQATT, CDR2 SNEGSKA (reference sequence). The CDR3 runs 14 residues. The CDR3 loop is CISIGGRRTDTQYF. The CDR3, as DNA: TGCATTTCAATAGGCGGGAGACGGACGGATACGCAGTATTTT.

The rearrangement joins TRBV20-1 to TRBJ1-6; D is perhaps TRBD1 (5 bases). This CDR3 is built from 13 residues. Between the trimmed V and J ends, which lost 0 bases and 10 bases, there was a span of 10 bases. Germline V gene lookup returns CDR1 DFQATT and CDR2 SNEGSKA (reference sequence). The CDR3 is CSARDSRDSPLHF. CDR3 sequence (DNA): TGCAGTGCTAGAGATTCCAGGGACTCACCCCTCCACTTT.

The CDR3, as DNA: TGTGCCAGCAGCTTAACTCGACAGGGGGTGGATGAGCAGTTCTTC. This gives the protein CASSLTRQGVDEQFF. The rearrangement joins TRBV7-3 to TRBJ2-1, with 9 bases aligning to TRBD1. The CDR3 consists of 15 residues. With 0 bases clipped from V and 8 bases from J, the junction kept 5 bases outside the gene matches. Germline CDR1 reads SGHTA; CDR2 reads FQGTGA.